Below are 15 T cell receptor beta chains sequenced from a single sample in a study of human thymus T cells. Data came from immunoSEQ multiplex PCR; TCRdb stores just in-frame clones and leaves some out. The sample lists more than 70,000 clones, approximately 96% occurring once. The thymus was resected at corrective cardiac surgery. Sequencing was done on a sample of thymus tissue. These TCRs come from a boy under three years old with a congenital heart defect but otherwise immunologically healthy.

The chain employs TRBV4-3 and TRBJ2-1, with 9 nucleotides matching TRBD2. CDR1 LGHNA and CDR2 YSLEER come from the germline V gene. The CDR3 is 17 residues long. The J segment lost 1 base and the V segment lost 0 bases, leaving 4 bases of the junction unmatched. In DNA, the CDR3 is TGCGCCAGCAGCCAAGATAGCGGGGGCGAATCCTACAATGAGCAGTTCTTC. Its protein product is CASSQDSGGESYNEQFF.

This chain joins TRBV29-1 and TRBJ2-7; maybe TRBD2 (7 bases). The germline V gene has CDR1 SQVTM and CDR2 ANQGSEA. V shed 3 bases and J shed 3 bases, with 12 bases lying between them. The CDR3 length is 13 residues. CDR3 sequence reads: CSVEGGDIYEQYF. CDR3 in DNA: TGCAGCGTTGAGGGAGGGGACATCTACGAGCAGTACTTC.

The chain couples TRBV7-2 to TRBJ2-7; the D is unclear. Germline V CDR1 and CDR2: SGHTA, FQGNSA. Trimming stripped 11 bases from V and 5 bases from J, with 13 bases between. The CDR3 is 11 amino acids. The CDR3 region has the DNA TGTGCCGTCCCTAACCCCCACGAGCAGTACTTC. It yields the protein CAVPNPHEQYF.

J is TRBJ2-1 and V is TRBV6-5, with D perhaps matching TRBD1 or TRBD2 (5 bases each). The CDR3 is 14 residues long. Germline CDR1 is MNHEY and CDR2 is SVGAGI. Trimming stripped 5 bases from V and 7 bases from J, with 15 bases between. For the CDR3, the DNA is TGTGCCAGCAGTCCCCCGGGACCACTAAATGAGCAGTTCTTC. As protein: CASSPPGPLNEQFF.

The DNA for the CDR3 is TGTGCCAGCAGTCCCGAGCACGACTCCCAGGGTTCCGGGGAGCTGTTTTTT. It yields the protein CASSPEHDSQGSGELFF. The rearrangement uses TRBV25-1 and TRBJ2-2; D might be TRBD1 (5 bases). V lost 5 bases, J lost 6 bases, and 22 bases lay in between. CDR3 length equals 17 residues. Germline lookup yields CDR1 MGHDK and CDR2 SYGVNS.

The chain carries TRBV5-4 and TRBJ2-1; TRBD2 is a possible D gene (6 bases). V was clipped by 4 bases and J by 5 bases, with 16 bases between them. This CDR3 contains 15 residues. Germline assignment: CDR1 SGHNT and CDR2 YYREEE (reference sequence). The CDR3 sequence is CASSAPRGRDNEQFF. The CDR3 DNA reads TGTGCCAGCAGCGCCCCCCGGGGGAGAGACAATGAGCAGTTCTTC.

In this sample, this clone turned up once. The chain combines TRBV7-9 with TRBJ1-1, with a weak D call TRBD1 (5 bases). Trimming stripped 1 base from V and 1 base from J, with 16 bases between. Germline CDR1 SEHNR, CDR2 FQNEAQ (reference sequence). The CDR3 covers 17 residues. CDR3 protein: CASSLVGQGERNTEAFF. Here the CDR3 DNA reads TGTGCCAGCAGCTTAGTCGGGCAGGGAGAGAGGAACACTGAAGCTTTCTTT.

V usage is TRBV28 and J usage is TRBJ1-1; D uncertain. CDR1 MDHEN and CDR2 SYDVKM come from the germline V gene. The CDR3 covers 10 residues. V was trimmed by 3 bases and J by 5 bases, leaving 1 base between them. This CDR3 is CASSFTEAFF. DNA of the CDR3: TGTGCCAGCAGTTTTACTGAAGCTTTCTTT.

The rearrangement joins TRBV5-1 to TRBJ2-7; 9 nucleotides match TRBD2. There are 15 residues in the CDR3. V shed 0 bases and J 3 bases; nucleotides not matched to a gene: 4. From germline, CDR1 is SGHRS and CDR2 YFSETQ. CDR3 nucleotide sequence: TGCGCCAGCAGCTTGGGACCAGCGGGAGGCTACGAGCAGTACTTC. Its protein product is CASSLGPAGGYEQYF.

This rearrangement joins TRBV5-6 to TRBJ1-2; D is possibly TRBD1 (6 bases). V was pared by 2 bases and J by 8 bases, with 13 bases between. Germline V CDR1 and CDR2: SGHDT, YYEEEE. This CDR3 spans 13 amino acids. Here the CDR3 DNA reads TGTGCCAGCAGCTTCCACAGGGTGGACGGCTACACCTTC. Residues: CASSFHRVDGYTF.

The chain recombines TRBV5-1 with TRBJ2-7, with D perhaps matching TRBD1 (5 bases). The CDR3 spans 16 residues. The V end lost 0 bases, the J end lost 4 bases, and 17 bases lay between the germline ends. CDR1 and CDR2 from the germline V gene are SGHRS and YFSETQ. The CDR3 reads CASSLVRVGDEYEQYF. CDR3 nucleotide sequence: TGCGCCAGCAGCTTGGTCAGGGTAGGAGATGAGTACGAGCAGTACTTC.

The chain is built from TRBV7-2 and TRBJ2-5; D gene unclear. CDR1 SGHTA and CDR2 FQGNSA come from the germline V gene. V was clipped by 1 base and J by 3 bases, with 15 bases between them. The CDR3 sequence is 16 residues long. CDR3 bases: TGTGCCAGCAGCTTAGAGGTGGCCCCACCCGAAGAGACCCAGTACTTC. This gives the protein CASSLEVAPPEETQYF. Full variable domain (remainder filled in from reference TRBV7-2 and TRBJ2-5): GAGVSQSPSNKVTEKGKDVELRCDPISGHTALYWYRQSLGQGLEFLIYFQGNSAPDKSGLPSDRFSAERTGGSVSTLTIQRTQQEDSAVYLCASSLEVAPPEETQYFGPGTRLLVL.

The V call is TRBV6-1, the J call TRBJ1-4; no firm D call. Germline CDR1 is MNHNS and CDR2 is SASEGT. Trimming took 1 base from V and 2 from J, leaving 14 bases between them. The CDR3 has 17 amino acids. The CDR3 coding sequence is TGTGCCAGCAGTGAAGGGTGGAGGCGACGGACTAATGAAAAACTGTTTTTT. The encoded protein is CASSEGWRRRTNEKLFF.

CDR3 coding DNA: TGTGCCAGCAGCTTAGCTCTGACTAGGGATACGCAGTATTTT. Translating it yields CASSLALTRDTQYF. V gene TRBV11-2 combines with J gene TRBJ2-3; tentatively, D is TRBD2 (6 bases). CDR1 SGHAT and CDR2 FQNNGV come from the germline V gene. The CDR3 length is 14 residues. V was cut by 1 base and J by 6 bases, with 11 bases left in between.

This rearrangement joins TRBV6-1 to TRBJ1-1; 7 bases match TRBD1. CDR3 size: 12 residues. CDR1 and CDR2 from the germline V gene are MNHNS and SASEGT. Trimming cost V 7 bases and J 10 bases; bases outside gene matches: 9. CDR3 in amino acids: CASTLGGRGAFF. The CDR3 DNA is TGTGCCAGCACCTTAGGGGGCAGGGGAGCTTTCTTT.